These 26 T cell receptor beta chains originate from one sample sequenced in a study of beta chain features in type 1 diabetes. Study findings and constraints: Within each of all four CD4+ subsets, Type 1 diabetes patients had TCRB CDR3s that were moderately but significantly shorter.

Every isolated RNA sample was fully reverse transcribed, so sequencing captured expressed TCRB transcripts. The protocol was immunoSEQ multiplex PCR, while the TCRdb copy is restricted to in-frame clones and leaves out a portion. The table shows nearly 350,000 clones, with approximately 9.9% occurring only once. These receptors have no identified antigens. Sample: central memory CD4+ T cells from blood. The source is a man aged 25 to 45 with type 1 diabetes.

This clone was observed many times. The chain combines TRBV2 with TRBJ2-3, with a tentative D call TRBD1 (6 bases). Trimming removed 9 bases at V and 5 bases at J, with 9 bases between. CDR1 and CDR2 (germline): SNHLY, FYNNEI. This CDR3 is built from 11 residues. The CDR3: CASLQGDTQYF. As DNA, the CDR3 is TGTGCCAGTCTACAGGGAGATACGCAGTATTTT.

This clone was seen a handful of times. The chain carries TRBV6-1 and TRBJ1-1; D is possibly TRBD1 (5 bases). The germline V and J ends were trimmed by 8 bases and 5 bases, with 12 bases remaining between them. Germline V gene lookup returns CDR1 MNHNS and CDR2 SASEGT. There are 12 residues in the CDR3. The CDR3 region is CASFRAATEAFF. CDR3 coding DNA: TGTGCCAGCTTCAGGGCAGCAACTGAAGCTTTCTTT.

This clone has a handful of counts. J is TRBJ2-5 and V is TRBV29-1; TRBD2 agrees at 11 bases. The CDR3 has 16 amino acids. The germline V gene has CDR1 SQVTM and CDR2 ANQGSEA. The CDR3 region is CTVGRASGGIQETQYF. The DNA of the CDR3 is TGCACCGTGGGTCGGGCTAGCGGGGGGATCCAAGAGACCCAGTACTTC.

This clone was counted a few times. The rearrangement joins TRBV4-1 to TRBJ2-7; possible D gene TRBD1, 6 bases. The CDR3 is 16 amino acids. The V gene lost 0 bases and the J gene lost 1 base, with 13 bases spanning the gap. Germline V lookup: CDR1 MGHRA, CDR2 YSYEKL. The CDR3, as DNA: TGCGCCAGCAGCCAAGATACAGGGCCCCGATCCTACGAGCAGTACTTC. As protein: CASSQDTGPRSYEQYF.

The J gene is TRBJ2-2, the V gene TRBV4-3; 12 nucleotides align to TRBD1. The germline gives CDR1 LGHNA, CDR2 YSLEER. The junction had 2 bases not matched to a gene; V was cut back by 3 bases and J by 3 bases. CDR3 length: 16 residues. CDR3 in amino acids: CASSQGTGGDTGELFF. The CDR3 DNA follows: TGCGCCAGCAGCCAGGGGACAGGGGGCGACACCGGGGAGCTGTTTTTT.

This clone was seen a few times. The chain uses TRBV29-1 and TRBJ1-1, with D possibly being TRBD1 (5 bases). Per germline, CDR1 SQVTM and CDR2 ANQGSEA. Between the trimmed V and J ends, which lost 4 bases and 5 bases, there was a span of 11 bases. This CDR3 contains 12 residues. DNA for the CDR3: TGCAGCGTTGTTGAGGGGTGGACTGAAGCTTTCTTT. Translation gives CSVVEGWTEAFF.

The chain carries TRBV9 and TRBJ2-1; perhaps D is TRBD1 or TRBD2 (5 bases each). The CDR3 contains 16 residues. The germline V gene encodes CDR1 SGDLS and CDR2 YYNGEE. Trimming pared 4 bases from V and 0 bases from J, leaving 14 bases between. The CDR3 region has the DNA TGTGCCAGCAGCTTCTCCGGGGCCAGCTCCTACAATGAGCAGTTCTTC. Its translation: CASSFSGASSYNEQFF.

This clone appeared many times. The genes are TRBV14 and TRBJ1-1; 7 bases are a match to TRBD1. There are 14 residues in the CDR3. J gave up 2 bases and V 4 bases, and 4 bases lay outside the gene matches. Germline values: CDR1 SGHDN, CDR2 FVKESK. Here the CDR3 reads CASSPRTGNTEAFF. The CDR3 DNA reads TGTGCCAGCAGCCCCAGGACAGGCAACACTGAAGCTTTCTTT.

The rearrangement joins TRBV6-6 to TRBJ2-5, with TRBD1 identical over 8 bases. V lost 2 bases, J lost 7 bases, and 9 bases stayed unmatched. The CDR3 has 15 amino acids. Germline V lookup: CDR1 MNHNY, CDR2 SVGAGI (reference sequence). In DNA form, the CDR3 reads TGTGCCAGCAGTTACAGGGGACAGGCCACCCTGACCCAGTACTTC. Its translation: CASSYRGQATLTQYF.

This clone has a handful of counts. Here the CDR3 DNA reads TGTGCCAGCAGTGTTAGGCGGCGAGATAATGAAAAACTGTTTTTT. Protein: CASSVRRRDNEKLFF. The gene calls are TRBV13 and TRBJ1-4; D gene ambiguous. This CDR3 comprises 15 residues. With 6 bases removed from V and 4 bases from J, the gap between germline ends came to 15 bases. Per germline, CDR1 PRHDT and CDR2 FYEKMQ (reference sequence).

This clone occurred many times. V is TRBV10-2 and J is TRBJ2-3; D might be TRBD2 (6 bases). V was pared by 6 bases and J by 2 bases, with 12 bases between. This CDR3 region has 14 residues. Per germline, CDR1 WSHSY and CDR2 SAAADI. The CDR3 DNA follows: TGCGCCAGCAGGATAGCGGCGAACACAGATACGCAGTATTTT. This gives the protein CASRIAANTDTQYF.

This clone has more than one count but fewer than ten. The chain recombines TRBV9 with TRBJ1-3, with D possibly matching TRBD1 (5 bases). Trimming took 0 bases from V and 0 from J, leaving 13 bases between them. Germline CDR1 is SGDLS and CDR2 is YYNGEE. This CDR3 is 17 amino acids long. Written as DNA, the CDR3 is TGTGCCAGCAGCGTAGCTACGACGAGGGGCTCTGGAAACACCATATATTTT. Translated: CASSVATTRGSGNTIYF.

This chain connects TRBV18 to TRBJ2-1, with unresolved D. The CDR3 sequence is 11 residues long. Trimming took 2 bases from V and 5 from J, leaving 1 base between them. In germline, CDR1 is KGHSH, CDR2 LQKENI. CDR3 protein: CASSPDNEQFF. The CDR3 DNA reads TGTGCCAGCTCACCAGACAATGAGCAGTTCTTC. Together with reference TRBV18 and TRBJ2-1, the CDR3 gives the full variable domain: NAGVMQNPRHLVRRRGQEARLRCSPMKGHSHVYWYRQLPEEGLKFMVYLQKENIIDESGMPKERFSAEFPKEGPSILRIQQVVRGDSAAYFCASSPDNEQFFGPGTRLTVL.

This clone was counted only a few times. This rearrangement joins TRBV9 to TRBJ1-2; D is uncertain. Looked up from germline, CDR1 is SGDLS and CDR2 is YYNGEE. The CDR3 spans 15 residues. The V gene lost 0 bases and the J gene lost 1 base, with 10 bases spanning the gap. In nucleotides, the CDR3 is TGTGCCAGCAGCGTAGAAGTAAGGTATAACTATGGCTACACCTTC. Its protein product is CASSVEVRYNYGYTF. The complete variable domain, with remaining parts taken from reference TRBV9 and TRBJ1-2, reads DSGVTQTPKHLITATGQRVTLRCSPRSGDLSVYWYQQSLDQGLQFLIQYYNGEERAKGNILERFSAQQFPDLHSELNLSSLELGDSALYFCASSVEVRYNYGYTFGSGTRLTVV.

This clone was counted only a few times. The genes are TRBV29-1 and TRBJ2-7; TRBD2 matches 11 bases. Trimming removed 4 bases from V and 6 bases from J; junction bases left unmatched: 8. The CDR3 extends over 14 amino acids. Germline CDR1 reads SQVTM; CDR2 reads ANQGSEA. This chain's CDR3 is CSVGVAGGPREQYF. CDR3 nucleotides: TGCAGCGTTGGGGTAGCGGGGGGGCCCCGCGAGCAGTACTTC.

The rearrangement uses TRBV6-5 and TRBJ1-1; no reliable D call. Germline values: CDR1 MNHEY, CDR2 SVGAGI. The CDR3 sequence is 14 residues long. Trimming took 4 bases from V and 4 from J, leaving 13 bases between them. The CDR3: CASSSPSLGTEAFF. The CDR3 DNA reads TGTGCCAGCAGTTCCCCTTCCCTAGGCACTGAAGCTTTCTTT.

The table lists this clone with a few counts. The chain carries TRBV7-2 and TRBJ1-4; 9 bases match TRBD1. CDR3 length: 18 residues. With 5 bases clipped from V and 4 bases from J, the junction kept 14 bases outside the gene matches. Germline CDR1 is SGHTA and CDR2 is FQGNSA. CDR3 amino acids: CASSQGLTTGGNNEKLFF. The CDR3 DNA sequence: TGTGCCAGCAGCCAAGGGCTAACCACAGGGGGCAATAATGAAAAACTGTTTTTT.

The table lists this clone with many counts. The V call is TRBV13, the J call TRBJ2-2, with D hard to call. CDR3 length: 15 residues. V lost 0 bases and J lost 3, with 8 bases in between. Germline CDR1 is PRHDT and CDR2 is FYEKMQ (reference sequence). The CDR3, as DNA: TGTGCCAGCAGCTTAGGCAACGGCTACACCGGGGAGCTGTTTTTT. Protein sequence: CASSLGNGYTGELFF.

V and J are TRBV7-2 and TRBJ2-5, with 10 positions matching TRBD2. This CDR3 is 16 amino acids long. CDR1 SGHTA and CDR2 FQGNSA come from the germline V gene. V dropped 1 base and J dropped 1; count of bases not matched to a gene: 3. The CDR3 region has the DNA TGTGCCAGCAGCTTAGGGCTAGCGGGGGTCCAAGAGACCCAGTACTTC. Its translation: CASSLGLAGVQETQYF.

The chain couples TRBV6-5 to TRBJ2-5, with 10 bases lining up with TRBD2. Trimming cost V 2 bases and J 5 bases; bases outside gene matches: 5. This CDR3 has 15 residues. Germline CDR1 reads MNHEY; CDR2 reads SVGAGI. The CDR3, as DNA: TGTGCCAGCAGTTACCCACTAGCGGGGAGGGAGACCCAGTACTTC. Translating it yields CASSYPLAGRETQYF.

This clone was seen a few times. The chain uses TRBV7-2 and TRBJ2-1; the D gene could be TRBD1 or TRBD2 (5 bases each). Deletions cut 6 bases from V and 7 bases from J, with 22 bases between. Per germline, CDR1 SGHTA and CDR2 FQGNSA. This CDR3 is built from 16 residues. CDR3 amino acids: CASSTAGGAVGNEQFF. The CDR3 DNA reads TGTGCCAGCAGTACAGCTGGGGGAGCGGTGGGGAATGAGCAGTTCTTC. Combining the CDR3 with reference TRBV7-2 and TRBJ2-1 gives the whole variable domain GAGVSQSPSNKVTEKGKDVELRCDPISGHTALYWYRQSLGQGLEFLIYFQGNSAPDKSGLPSDRFSAERTGGSVSTLTIQRTQQEDSAVYLCASSTAGGAVGNEQFFGPGTRLTVL.

This clone turned up a few times. V gene TRBV28 combines with J gene TRBJ2-7, with D perhaps TRBD1 or TRBD2 (5 bases each). The CDR3 extends over 15 amino acids. V dropped 5 bases and J dropped 2 bases, with 16 bases sitting between them. Germline CDR1 is MDHEN and CDR2 is SYDVKM. The CDR3 loop reads CASSPSGTPAYEQYF. CDR3 in DNA: TGTGCCAGCAGTCCCTCCGGGACGCCTGCCTACGAGCAGTACTTC.

This clone was observed a handful of times. The chain employs TRBV29-1 and TRBJ2-7, with unresolved D. Trimming cost V 4 bases and J 1 base, with 2 bases left between them. The CDR3 sequence is 10 residues long. Germline loops: CDR1 SQVTM, CDR2 ANQGSEA. CDR3 sequence: CSVVSYEQYF. Here the CDR3 DNA reads TGCAGCGTTGTGTCCTACGAGCAGTACTTC.

This clone has ten or more counts. This chain links TRBV27 with TRBJ2-5; D unresolved. Germline CDR1 reads MNHEY; CDR2 reads SMNVEV (reference sequence). V was pared by 0 bases and J by 5 bases, with 16 bases between. This CDR3 is built from 16 residues. The CDR3, as DNA: TGTGCCAGCAGTTTATCCCTCCGCACGAGCAAGGAGACCCAGTACTTC. Its translation is CASSLSLRTSKETQYF.

This clone appeared a few times. The V gene is TRBV7-9, the J gene TRBJ1-4, with 10 bases matching TRBD1. V was clipped by 5 bases and J by 7 bases; unmatched bases: 7. The V gene's germline CDR1 is SEHNR and CDR2 FQNEAQ (reference sequence). This CDR3 is built from 15 residues. The CDR3 DNA sequence: TGTGCCAGCAGCCAATCGACAGGGGGCTTTGAAAAACTGTTTTTT. This translates into CASSQSTGGFEKLFF.

The genes are TRBV4-3 and TRBJ1-1, with D maybe TRBD1 (5 bases). The length of the CDR3 is 16 residues. In germline, CDR1 is LGHNA, CDR2 YSLEER. V dropped 0 bases and J dropped 4 bases, with 15 bases sitting between them. The CDR3 region is CASSQESGRRGTEAFF. The CDR3 region has the DNA TGCGCCAGCAGCCAAGAGTCAGGGCGAAGGGGCACTGAAGCTTTCTTT.